This is a list of T cell receptor beta chains from one sample in a study of response to subunit inactivated influenza vaccine. One entry per CDR3 protein, called by TCRdb with MiXCR from the RT-PCR reads. Altogether approximately 500,000 distinct CDR3 sequences are present, roughly 25% being singletons, with the ten largest covering 2.5% to 3%. These sequences were also reported in another study, on T cells expressing NK-cell markers.

The material was CD4+ T cells sorted from PBMCs, obtained roughly 13 days after vaccination. These receptors came from a man in his fifties who received an inactivated influenza vaccine. Both conserved end residues are part of each CDR3. Each record gives: J gene, D gene, V gene, clone size, CDR3 DNA, CDR3 protein. The D gene is left open where the match is weak. Not all rows give a size; the values are once, few, many and, for expanded clones, a class.

TRBJ1-1 | NA | TRBV14 | few | TGTGCCAGCAGCGTACAAAGGGGGGTAACTGAAGCTTTCTTT | CASSVQRGVTEAFF
TRBJ2-7 | TRBD1 | TRBV12-3/TRBV12-4 | NA | TGTGCCAGCAGCACCCGGACAGGGGCCTACGAGCAGTACTTC | CASSTRTGAYEQYF
TRBJ1-5 | NA | TRBV27 | NA | TGTGCCAGCAGTTCCCAGCGCAATCAGCCCCAGCATTTT | CASSSQRNQPQHF
TRBJ2-2 | NA | TRBV7-6 | NA | TGTGCCAGCAGCTTAGTTCCGCGGGGATCGGCCGGGGAGCTGTTTTTT | CASSLVPRGSAGELFF
TRBJ2-2 | NA | TRBV3-1 | NA | TGTGCCAGCAGCCAAGGTGGCCGTGGGACCGGGGAGCTGTTTTTT | CASSQGGRGTGELFF
TRBJ1-1 | NA | TRBV7-2 | many | TGTGCCAGCAGCTTAGGCCCAGGGGCTGAGGGTGAAGCTTTCTTT | CASSLGPGAEGEAFF
TRBJ1-6 | TRBD1 | TRBV12-3/TRBV12-4 | NA | TGTGCCAGCAGCCCGAGGACAGGGTATTCACCCCTCCACTTT | CASSPRTGYSPLHF
TRBJ2-1 | TRBD2 | TRBV9 | NA | TGTGCCAGCAGCGTCGGGACTAGCGGAAGCTCCTACAATGAGCAGTTCTTC | CASSVGTSGSSYNEQFF
TRBJ2-6 | NA | TRBV6-4 | NA | TGTGCCAGCAGTGACCCCCCGGATCCCTCTAAACTTGCGACCCCGGGAGGGGCCAACGTCCTGACTTTC | CASSDPPDPSKLATPGGANVLTF
TRBJ1-3 | NA | TRBV7-8 | NA | TGTGCCAGCAGCTTAAGCCTGAAAAGCTCTGGAAACACCATATATTTT | CASSLSLKSSGNTIYF
TRBJ2-7 | NA | TRBV5-1 | few | TGCGCCAGCAGCTCGTGGGACGGTTACGAGCAGTACTTC | CASSSWDGYEQYF
TRBJ1-5 | NA | TRBV6-2/TRBV6-3 | once | TGTGCCAGCAGTTGGGGAACGTCCCAGCATTTT | CASSWGTSQHF
TRBJ2-7 | NA | TRBV7-2 | NA | TGTGCCAGCAGCTTAACAGGGGGGGATCCCTACGAGCAGTACTTC | CASSLTGGDPYEQYF
TRBJ2-1 | TRBD2 | TRBV20-1 | NA | TGCAGTGAAAGGATTGCGGGAGGGGGTGATGAGCAGTTCTTC | CSERIAGGGDEQFF
TRBJ2-3 | NA | TRBV7-2 | NA | TGTGCCAGCAGCTTAGATCGTCTGGTCCCGAGGTATTTT | CASSLDRLVPRYF
TRBJ2-2 | TRBD1 | TRBV10-2 | few | TGCGCCAGCAAGGGGACAGGGAATTCCGGGGAGCTGTTTTTT | CASKGTGNSGELFF
TRBJ1-1 | TRBD1 | TRBV12-3/TRBV12-4 | NA | TGTGCCAGCAGACGACTAGGACAGGTGACTGAAGCTTTCTTT | CASRRLGQVTEAFF
TRBJ2-5 | NA | TRBV7-2 | few | TGTGCCAGCACCCCGGGTCCTACTGGAACCCAGTACTTC | CASTPGPTGTQYF
TRBJ2-1 | NA | TRBV24-1 | NA | TGTGCCACCAGTAATACCCAGGAACGCCCCCATGAGCAGTTCTTC | CATSNTQERPHEQFF
TRBJ1-5 | NA | TRBV7-2 | NA | TGTGCCAGCAGCTATCAAAGGGATCAGCCCCAGCATTTT | CASSYQRDQPQHF
TRBJ1-5 | NA | TRBV5-1 | NA | TGCGCCAGCAGCCCAGACAGTTGGGATCAGCCCCAGCATTTT | CASSPDSWDQPQHF
TRBJ2-1 | TRBD2 | TRBV5-5 | NA | TGTGCCAGCAGCTTGGGGGACTACGTCTTTTACGAGCAGTTCTTC | CASSLGDYVFYEQFF
TRBJ2-3 | NA | TRBV5-1 | many | TGCGCCAGCAGCCGCACACAAGACGGAACGCAGTATTTT | CASSRTQDGTQYF
TRBJ2-1 | TRBD2 | TRBV11-1 | many | TGTGCCAGCAGCTCTGCCCCAATAGCGGGAGGGCCTCGCAATGAGCAGTTCTTC | CASSSAPIAGGPRNEQFF
TRBJ2-1 | NA | TRBV6-6 | few | TGTGCCAGCAGCCACGGCGGTGAGCAGTTCTTC | CASSHGGEQFF
TRBJ1-1 | NA | TRBV7-2 | few | TGTGCCAGCAGCTTGCCCCTATTGGGCACTGAAGCTTTCTTT | CASSLPLLGTEAFF
TRBJ2-1 | NA | TRBV7-2 | few | TGTGCCAGCAGCTTAGTTAGGAACCACAATGAGCAGTTCTTC | CASSLVRNHNEQFF
TRBJ2-5 | NA | TRBV29-1 | many | TGCAGCGTTGAATTCGGACATTGGGGAGAGACCCAGTACTTC | CSVEFGHWGETQYF
TRBJ2-3 | TRBD2 | TRBV29-1 | NA | TGCAGCGTTGGCCCTAGCGGGAGTATCACAGATACGCAGTATTTT | CSVGPSGSITDTQYF
TRBJ1-1 | NA | TRBV12-3/TRBV12-4 | few | TGTGCCAGCAGTTTGTTTTTGGGGAGTGAAGCTTTCTTT | CASSLFLGSEAFF
TRBJ2-5 | TRBD1 | TRBV7-9 | few | TGTGCCAGCAGCTCACGGACAGGCCTTCAAGAGACCCAGTACTTC | CASSSRTGLQETQYF
TRBJ1-5 | NA | TRBV20-1 | NA | TGCAGTGCTAGTGGTGGCGGCCGTGGGCCCCAGCATTTT | CSASGGGRGPQHF
TRBJ2-7 | TRBD1 | TRBV9 | few | TGTGCCAGCAGCTTGGGACAGGAGCCCTACGAGCAGTACTTC | CASSLGQEPYEQYF
TRBJ2-3 | TRBD1 | TRBV28 | NA | TGTGCCAGCAGTTTAGAGGGGGCTCTCACAGATACGCAGTATTTT | CASSLEGALTDTQYF
TRBJ1-4 | NA | TRBV28 | few | TGTGCCAGCAGTTTAGCAGGGGAGAATGAAAAACTGTTTTTT | CASSLAGENEKLFF
TRBJ1-6 | NA | TRBV4-3 | once | TGCGCCAGCAGCCCTTACCCTATACCCTGGTCGCCCCTCCACTTT | CASSPYPIPWSPLHF
TRBJ2-2 | TRBD1 | TRBV29-1 | few | TGCAGCGCTAGACAGGGGATCACCGGGGAGCTGTTTTTT | CSARQGITGELFF
TRBJ2-5 | TRBD2 | TRBV10-3 | few | TGTGCCATCAGTGTATCTAGCGGGGGACGCGAGACCCAGTACTTC | CAISVSSGGRETQYF
TRBJ1-2 | TRBD1 | TRBV28 | many | TGTGCCAGCAGTTTATCATTAGGGGGCCCCACCTTC | CASSLSLGGPTF
TRBJ2-5 | NA | TRBV5-6 | few | TGTGCCAGCAGCTTGGCTAGCAGAAAAGAGACCCAGTACTTC | CASSLASRKETQYF
TRBJ1-6 | NA | TRBV11-2 | NA | TGTGCCAGCGAAAGGGGGACAAATTATAATTCACCCCTCCACTTT | CASERGTNYNSPLHF
TRBJ2-3 | TRBD2 | TRBV6-2/TRBV6-3 | NA | TGTGCCAGCTGGACGGGACTAGCGGAAAGAGATACGCAGTATTTT | CASWTGLAERDTQYF
TRBJ2-7 | NA | TRBV7-6 | NA | TGTGCCAGCAGCAAGAATCGGGGGTACGAGCAGTACTTC | CASSKNRGYEQYF
TRBJ2-2 | NA | TRBV7-9 | NA | TGTGCCAGCAGCTCGGGGACAAGGAGGGACACCGGGGAGCTGTTTTTT | CASSSGTRRDTGELFF
TRBJ1-1 | TRBD1 | TRBV18 | few | TGTGCCAGCAGCCCCGGGACAGGCCTGAACACTGAAGCTTTCTTT | CASSPGTGLNTEAFF
TRBJ2-1 | NA | TRBV27 | few | TGTGCCAGCAGTTTAAGCAAAACTCCTAATGAGCAGTTCTTC | CASSLSKTPNEQFF
TRBJ2-7 | NA | TRBV6-5 | few | TGTGCCAGCAGTTACTCGGCGGTCGCAGCCTACGAGCAGTACTTC | CASSYSAVAAYEQYF
TRBJ2-7 | TRBD2 | TRBV2 | few | TGTGCCAGCAGGCCGGGACTATTCTCCTACGAGCAGTACTTC | CASRPGLFSYEQYF
TRBJ2-2 | NA | TRBV5-1 | few | TGCGCCAGCAGCTTGGGTCAGATAGCGAACACCGGGGAGCTGTTTTTT | CASSLGQIANTGELFF
TRBJ2-3 | NA | TRBV4-1 | few | TGCGCCAGCAGCCAACACCCGAGGGCAGGGTCTACAGATACGCAGTATTTT | CASSQHPRAGSTDTQYF
TRBJ2-3 | TRBD2 | TRBV7-9 | NA | TGTGCCAGCAGCGCGCTAGCGGTGAGCACAGATACGCAGTATTTT | CASSALAVSTDTQYF
TRBJ1-2 | TRBD1 | TRBV6-5 | NA | TGTGCCAGCAGTTACCCCAGGGGGCGTCATGGCTACACCTTC | CASSYPRGRHGYTF
TRBJ2-1 | NA | TRBV5-1 | few | TGCGCCAGCAGCACCGCTGGCGGGACCTACAATGAGCAGTTCTTC | CASSTAGGTYNEQFF
TRBJ2-1 | NA | TRBV9 | few | TGTGCCAGCAGCGTAAACGGGGAGCCCTACAATGAGCAGTTCTTC | CASSVNGEPYNEQFF
TRBJ2-2 | TRBD2 | TRBV20-1 | NA | TGCAGTGCTAGAGCCCTTCGGGAGGGCTGGACCGGGGAGCTGTTTTTT | CSARALREGWTGELFF
TRBJ1-1 | NA | TRBV3-1 | many | TGTGCCAGCAGCCGGGGACAGAACACTGAAGCTTTCTTT | CASSRGQNTEAFF
TRBJ2-1 | TRBD2 | TRBV6-2/TRBV6-3 | NA | TGTGCCAGCAGTTTGCCGGGGGAGCGGGGGAGACGAAGGTACAATGAGCAGTTCTTC | CASSLPGERGRRRYNEQFF
TRBJ1-2 | NA | TRBV7-2 | many | TGTGCCAGCAGCGCCACAGGGAATGGAGGCTACACCTTC | CASSATGNGGYTF
TRBJ2-1 | TRBD1 | TRBV7-9 | NA | TGTGCCAGCACCCCTCGGGGACAGGGCTACAATGAGCAGTTCTTC | CASTPRGQGYNEQFF